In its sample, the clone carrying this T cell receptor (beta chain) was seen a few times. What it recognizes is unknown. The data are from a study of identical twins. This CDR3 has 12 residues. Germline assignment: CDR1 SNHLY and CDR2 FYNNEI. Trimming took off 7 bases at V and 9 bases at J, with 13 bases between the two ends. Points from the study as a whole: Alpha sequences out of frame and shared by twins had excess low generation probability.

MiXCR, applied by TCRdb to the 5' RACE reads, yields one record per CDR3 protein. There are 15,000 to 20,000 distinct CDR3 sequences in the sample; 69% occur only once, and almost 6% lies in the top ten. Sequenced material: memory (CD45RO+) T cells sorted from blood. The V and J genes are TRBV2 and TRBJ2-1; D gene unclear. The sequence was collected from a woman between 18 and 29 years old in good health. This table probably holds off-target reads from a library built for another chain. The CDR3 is CASTPLTGEQFF. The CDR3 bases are TGTGCCAGCACCCCGTTGACTGGTGAGCAGTTCTTC.